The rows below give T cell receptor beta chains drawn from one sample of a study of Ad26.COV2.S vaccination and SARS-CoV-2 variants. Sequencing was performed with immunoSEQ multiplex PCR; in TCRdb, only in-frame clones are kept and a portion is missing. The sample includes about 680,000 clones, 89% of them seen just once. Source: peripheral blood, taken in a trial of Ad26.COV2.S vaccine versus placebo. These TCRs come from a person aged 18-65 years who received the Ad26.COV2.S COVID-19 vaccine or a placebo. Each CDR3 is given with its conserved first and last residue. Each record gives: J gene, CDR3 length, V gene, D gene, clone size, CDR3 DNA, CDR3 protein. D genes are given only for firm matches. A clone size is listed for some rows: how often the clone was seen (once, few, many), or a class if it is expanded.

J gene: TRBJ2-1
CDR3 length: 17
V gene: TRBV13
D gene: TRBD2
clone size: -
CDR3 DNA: TGTGCCAGCAGCCCCCGCCGACTAGCGGGGGACTACAATGAGCAGTTCTTC
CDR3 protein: CASSPRRLAGDYNEQFF

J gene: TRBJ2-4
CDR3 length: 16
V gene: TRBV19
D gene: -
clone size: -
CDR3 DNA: TGTGCCAGTAGTATAAGCGATTATTTAGCCAAAAACATTCAGTACTTC
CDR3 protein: CASSISDYLAKNIQYF

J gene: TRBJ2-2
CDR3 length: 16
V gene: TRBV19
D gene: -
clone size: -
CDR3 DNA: TGTGCCAGTTCCAACCCTAGGGGCGCGAACACCGGGGAGCTGTTTTTT
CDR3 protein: CASSNPRGANTGELFF

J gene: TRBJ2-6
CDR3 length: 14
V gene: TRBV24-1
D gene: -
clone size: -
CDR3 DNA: TGTGCCACCCAGGGGATCTCTGGGGCCAACGTCCTGACTTTC
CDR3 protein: CATQGISGANVLTF

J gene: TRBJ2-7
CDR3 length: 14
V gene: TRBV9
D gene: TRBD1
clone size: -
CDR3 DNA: TGTGCCAGCAGCGTCGGGACAGGGGGCCTCGAGCAGTACTTC
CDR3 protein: CASSVGTGGLEQYF

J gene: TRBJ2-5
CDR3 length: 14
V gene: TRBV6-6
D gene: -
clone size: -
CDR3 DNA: TGTGCCAGCAGTCAGGACTGGTCAGGGGAGACCCAGTACTTC
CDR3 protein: CASSQDWSGETQYF

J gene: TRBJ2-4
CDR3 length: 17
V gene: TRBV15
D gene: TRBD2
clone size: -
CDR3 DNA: TGTGCCACCAGCAGCCCCAGGGCCAGCGGGGGCAAAAACATTCAGTACTTC
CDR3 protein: CATSSPRASGGKNIQYF

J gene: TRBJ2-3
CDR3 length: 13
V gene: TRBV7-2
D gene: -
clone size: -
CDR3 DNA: TGTGCCAGCAGCTTAGTGGGTTCAGATACGCAGTATTTT
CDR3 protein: CASSLVGSDTQYF

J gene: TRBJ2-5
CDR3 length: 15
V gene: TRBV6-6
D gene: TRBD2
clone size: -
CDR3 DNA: TGTGCCAGCAGGGGACTAGATCAAATCCAAGAGACCCAGTACTTC
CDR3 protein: CASRGLDQIQETQYF

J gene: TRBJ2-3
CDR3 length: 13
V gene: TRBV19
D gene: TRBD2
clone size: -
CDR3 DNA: TGTGCCAGTAGTTTGGGACTAGCGGATACGCAGTATTTT
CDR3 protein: CASSLGLADTQYF

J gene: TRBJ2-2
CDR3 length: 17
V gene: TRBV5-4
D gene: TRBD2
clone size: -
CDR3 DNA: TGTGCCAGCAGCCCAAGAGCTAGCGGGGCTAACACCGGGGAGCTGTTTTTT
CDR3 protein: CASSPRASGANTGELFF

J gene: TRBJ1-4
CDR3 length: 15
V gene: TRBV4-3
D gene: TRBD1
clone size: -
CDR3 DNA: TGCGCCAGCAGCCAACGACAGGGGTTTAATGAAAAACTGTTTTTT
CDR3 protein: CASSQRQGFNEKLFF

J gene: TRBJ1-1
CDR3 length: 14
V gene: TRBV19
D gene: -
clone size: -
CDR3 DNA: TGTGCCAGTAGTCTCGGGCCGTTGAACACTGAAGCTTTCTTT
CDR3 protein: CASSLGPLNTEAFF

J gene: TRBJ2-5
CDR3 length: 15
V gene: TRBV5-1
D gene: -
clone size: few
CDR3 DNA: TGCGCCAGCAGCGTTCTAGGGGGGGGCCAAGAGACCCAGTACTTC
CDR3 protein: CASSVLGGGQETQYF

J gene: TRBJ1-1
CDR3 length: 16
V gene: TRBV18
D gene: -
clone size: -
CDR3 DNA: TGTGCCAGCTCACCACCGGGTCAACAGGGATTTACTGAAGCTTTCTTT
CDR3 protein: CASSPPGQQGFTEAFF

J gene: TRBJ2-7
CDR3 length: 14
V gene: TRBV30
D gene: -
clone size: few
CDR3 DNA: TGTGCCTGGTCAGGACTATCCTTCCCCTACGAGCAGTACTTC
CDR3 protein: CAWSGLSFPYEQYF

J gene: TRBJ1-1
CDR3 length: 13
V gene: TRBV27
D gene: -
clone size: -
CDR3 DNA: TGTGCCAGCAGATTGCATGGGGTGGCTGAAGCTTTCTTT
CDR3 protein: CASRLHGVAEAFF

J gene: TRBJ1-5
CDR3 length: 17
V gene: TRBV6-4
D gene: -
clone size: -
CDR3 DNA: TGTGCCAGCAGTTGGGAACAGGGCTGGGGTAGCAATCAGCCCCAGCATTTT
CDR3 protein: CASSWEQGWGSNQPQHF

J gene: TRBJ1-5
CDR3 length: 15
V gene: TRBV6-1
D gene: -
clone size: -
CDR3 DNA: TGTGCCAGCAGTGAAATGGGGGTCTCCAATCAGCCCCAGCATTTT
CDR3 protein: CASSEMGVSNQPQHF

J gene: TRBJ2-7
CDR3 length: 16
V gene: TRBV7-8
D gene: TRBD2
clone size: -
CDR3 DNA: TGTGCCAGCAGCTCCAGTCGGACTAGCGGTTCCCACGAGCAGTACTTC
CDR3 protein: CASSSSRTSGSHEQYF

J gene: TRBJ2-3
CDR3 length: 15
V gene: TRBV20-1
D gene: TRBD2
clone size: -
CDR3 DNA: TGCAGTGCTAGTTTTCCTCCGGGGGGGTCAGATACGCAGTATTTT
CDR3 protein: CSASFPPGGSDTQYF

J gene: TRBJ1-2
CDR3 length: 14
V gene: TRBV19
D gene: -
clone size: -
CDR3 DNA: TGTGCCAGTAATTTTGGGAGAGGAAACTATGGCTACACCTTC
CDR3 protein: CASNFGRGNYGYTF

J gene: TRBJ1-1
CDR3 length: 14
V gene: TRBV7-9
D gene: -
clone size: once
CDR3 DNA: TGTGCCAGCAGCGTTTTTGGGGGAAATACTGAAGCTTTCTTT
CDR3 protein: CASSVFGGNTEAFF

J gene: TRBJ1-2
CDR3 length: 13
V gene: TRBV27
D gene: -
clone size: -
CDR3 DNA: TGTGCCAGCAGTTTATCGGGTACCTATGGCTACACCTTC
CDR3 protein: CASSLSGTYGYTF

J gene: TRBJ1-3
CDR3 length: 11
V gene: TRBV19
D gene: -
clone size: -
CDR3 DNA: TGTGCCATCGATGGAGAAAACACCATATATTTT
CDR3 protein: CAIDGENTIYF

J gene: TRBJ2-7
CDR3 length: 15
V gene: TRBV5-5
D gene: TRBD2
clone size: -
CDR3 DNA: TGTGCCAGCAGCTGGACTAGCGGGGTATGGGACGAGCAGTACTTC
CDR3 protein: CASSWTSGVWDEQYF

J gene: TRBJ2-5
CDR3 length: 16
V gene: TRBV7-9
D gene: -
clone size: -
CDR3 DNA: TGTGCCAGCAGCTTAGTGGGGGGTCCCCTCCAAGAGACCCAGTACTTC
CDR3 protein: CASSLVGGPLQETQYF

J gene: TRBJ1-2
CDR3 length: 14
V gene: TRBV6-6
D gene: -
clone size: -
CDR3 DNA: TGTGCCAGCAGTCCGACGGGAGCTAACTATGGCTACACCTTC
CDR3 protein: CASSPTGANYGYTF

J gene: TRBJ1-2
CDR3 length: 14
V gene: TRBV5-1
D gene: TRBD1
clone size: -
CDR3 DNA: TGCGCCAGCAGCTCCACAGGGGCCTCCTATGGCTACACCTTC
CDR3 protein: CASSSTGASYGYTF

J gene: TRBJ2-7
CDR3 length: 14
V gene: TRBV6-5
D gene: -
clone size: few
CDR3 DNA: TGTGCCAGCAGTCCTTCAGGGTTCCGATACGAGCAGTACTTC
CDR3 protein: CASSPSGFRYEQYF

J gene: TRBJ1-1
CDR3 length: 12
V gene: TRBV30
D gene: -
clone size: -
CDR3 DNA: TGTGCCTGGACCCCCGGAGGCACTGAAGCTTTCTTT
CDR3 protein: CAWTPGGTEAFF

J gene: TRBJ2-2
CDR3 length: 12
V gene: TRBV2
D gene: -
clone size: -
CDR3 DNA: TGTGCCAGCACCCTCCCGCCCGGGGAGCTGTTTTTT
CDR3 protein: CASTLPPGELFF

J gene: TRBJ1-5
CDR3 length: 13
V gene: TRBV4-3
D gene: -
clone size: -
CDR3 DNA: TGCGCCAGCAGCCAAGAACAGGAGCAGCCCCAGCATTTT
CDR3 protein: CASSQEQEQPQHF

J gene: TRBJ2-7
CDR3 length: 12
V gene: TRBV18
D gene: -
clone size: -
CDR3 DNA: TGTGCCAGCTCACCCCGGATTTACGAGCAGTACTTC
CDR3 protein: CASSPRIYEQYF

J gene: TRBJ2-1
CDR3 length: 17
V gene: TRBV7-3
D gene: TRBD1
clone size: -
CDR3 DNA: TGTGCCAGCAGCTTAAGGGGACAGGGGGCGTCGGTCAATGAGCAGTTCTTC
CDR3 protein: CASSLRGQGASVNEQFF

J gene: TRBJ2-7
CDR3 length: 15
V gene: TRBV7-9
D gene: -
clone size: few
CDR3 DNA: TGTGCCAGCAGCTCTAGCCTCAGGAGCTCCTACGAGCAGTACTTC
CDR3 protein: CASSSSLRSSYEQYF

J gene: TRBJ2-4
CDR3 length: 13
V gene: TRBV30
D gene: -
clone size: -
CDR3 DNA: TGTGCCTGGAGTGTACGTGACAGTAGCATTCAGTACTTC
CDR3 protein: CAWSVRDSSIQYF

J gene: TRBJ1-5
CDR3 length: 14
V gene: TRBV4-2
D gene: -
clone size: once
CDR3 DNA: TGTGCCAGCAGCCAAGAAGAAGGGTCCCAGCCCCAGCATTTT
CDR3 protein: CASSQEEGSQPQHF

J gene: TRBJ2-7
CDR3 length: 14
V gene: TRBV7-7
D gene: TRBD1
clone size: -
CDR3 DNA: TGTGCCAGCAGCTCGACAGGGACCGATTACGAGCAGTACTTC
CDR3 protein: CASSSTGTDYEQYF

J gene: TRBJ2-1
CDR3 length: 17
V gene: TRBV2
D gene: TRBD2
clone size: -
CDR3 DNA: TGTGCCAGCACAAGGCACCTAGCGGTTCAGTCCTACAATGAGCAGTTCTTC
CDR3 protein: CASTRHLAVQSYNEQFF

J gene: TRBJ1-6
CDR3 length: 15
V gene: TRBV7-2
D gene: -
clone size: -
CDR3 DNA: TGTGCCAGCAGCGATACGGGGGCCGCTAATTCACCCCTCCACTTT
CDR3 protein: CASSDTGAANSPLHF

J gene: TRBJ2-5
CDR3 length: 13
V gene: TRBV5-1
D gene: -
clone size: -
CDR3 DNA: TGCGCCAGCAGCCCTTCCTATTTTGGGACCCAGTACTTC
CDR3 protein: CASSPSYFGTQYF

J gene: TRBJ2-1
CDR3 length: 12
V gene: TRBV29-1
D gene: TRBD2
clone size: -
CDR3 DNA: TGCAGCGTTGTACTAGCGAGGAATGAGCAGTTCTTC
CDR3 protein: CSVVLARNEQFF

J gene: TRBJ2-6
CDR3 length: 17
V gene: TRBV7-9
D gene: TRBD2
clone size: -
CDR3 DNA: TGTGCCAGCAGCGGACTAGCGGGAGGCTCTGGGGCCAACGTCCTGACTTTC
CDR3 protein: CASSGLAGGSGANVLTF

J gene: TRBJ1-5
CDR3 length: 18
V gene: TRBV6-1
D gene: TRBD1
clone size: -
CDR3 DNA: TGTGCCAGCAGTGGAAGCCGGGACAGGAGTTATAGCAATCAGCCCCAGCATTTT
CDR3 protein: CASSGSRDRSYSNQPQHF

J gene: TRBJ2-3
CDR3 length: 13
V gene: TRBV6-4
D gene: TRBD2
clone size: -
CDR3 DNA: TGTGCCAGCAGGGCTAGCGGGGACCATACGCAGTATTTT
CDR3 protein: CASRASGDHTQYF

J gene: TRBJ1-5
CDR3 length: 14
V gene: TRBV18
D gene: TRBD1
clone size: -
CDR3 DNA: TGTGCCAGCTCACCGTCGACAGGGGATCAGCCCCAGCATTTT
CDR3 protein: CASSPSTGDQPQHF

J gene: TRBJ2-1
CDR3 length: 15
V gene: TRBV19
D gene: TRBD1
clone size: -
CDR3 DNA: TGTGCCAGTAGTATCAGCCAGGGGGCCCGGGGTGAGCAGTTCTTC
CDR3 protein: CASSISQGARGEQFF

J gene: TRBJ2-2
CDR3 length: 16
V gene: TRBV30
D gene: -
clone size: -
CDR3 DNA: TGTGCCTGGAGTCGCGGGAGGACAGGGGCCACCGGGGAGCTGTTTTTT
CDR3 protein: CAWSRGRTGATGELFF

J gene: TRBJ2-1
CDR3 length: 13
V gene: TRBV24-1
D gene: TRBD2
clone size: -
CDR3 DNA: TGTGCCACCAGTGCCAGACTAGCAAATGAGCAGTTCTTC
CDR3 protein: CATSARLANEQFF

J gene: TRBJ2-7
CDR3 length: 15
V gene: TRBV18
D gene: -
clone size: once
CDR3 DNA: TGTGCCAGCTCACCAGGGGGCGCTGGGGTCTACGAGCAGTACTTC
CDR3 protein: CASSPGGAGVYEQYF